This paragraph reports one T cell receptor (beta chain). Clones were read by immunoSEQ multiplex PCR, and TCRdb kept only the in-frame ones, dropping some. The profile shows 35,000 to 55,000 clones, 85% to 95% of them singletons. The data stem from a study of T cell changes during pregnancy in multiple sclerosis. Germline CDR1 and CDR2: SQVTM and ANQGSEA. V gave up 0 bases and J gave up 9 bases; unmatched junction bases: 4. This CDR3 has 13 amino acids. This TCR was sampled from a female donor with multiple sclerosis, enrolled in a pregnancy study. The V gene is TRBV29-1, the J gene TRBJ2-1; TRBD2 matches 8 bases. Sequenced: peripheral blood. CDR3: CSVEDGSGSEQFF. In DNA form, the CDR3 reads TGCAGCGTTGAAGATGGGAGCGGGAGTGAGCAGTTCTTC.